This TCR beta chain was recorded in a study of blood T cell repertoires in COVID-19. Generated by immunoSEQ multiplex PCR, the TCRdb table keeps only in-frame clones and is missing some. The sample holds some 150,000 clones, 75% to 90% seen once. Sequencing used peripheral blood. The receptor's source is a human donor in a cohort sampled during active COVID-19.

CDR3 nucleotides: TGTGCCAGCTCACCGATCTTGGCGGCGAATGAGCAGTTCTTC. Its protein product is CASSPILAANEQFF. This chain connects TRBV18 to TRBJ2-1; D call uncertain. Trimming stripped 3 bases from V and 7 bases from J, with 13 bases between. The CDR3 is made up of 14 amino acids. Germline V gene lookup returns CDR1 KGHSH and CDR2 LQKENI.